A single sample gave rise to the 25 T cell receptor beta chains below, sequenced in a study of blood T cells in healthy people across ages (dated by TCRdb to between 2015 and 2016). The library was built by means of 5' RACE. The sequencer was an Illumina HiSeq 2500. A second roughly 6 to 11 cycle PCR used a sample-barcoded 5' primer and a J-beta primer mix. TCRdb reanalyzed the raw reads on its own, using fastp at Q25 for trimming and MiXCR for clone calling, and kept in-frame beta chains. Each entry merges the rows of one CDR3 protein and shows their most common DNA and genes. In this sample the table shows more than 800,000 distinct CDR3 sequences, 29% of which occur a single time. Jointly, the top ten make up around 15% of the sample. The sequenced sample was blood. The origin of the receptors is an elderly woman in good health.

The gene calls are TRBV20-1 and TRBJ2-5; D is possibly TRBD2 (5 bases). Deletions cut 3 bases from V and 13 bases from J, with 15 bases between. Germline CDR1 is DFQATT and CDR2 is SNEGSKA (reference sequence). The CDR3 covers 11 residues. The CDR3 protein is CSASPGNVGYF. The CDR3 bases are TGCAGTGCTAGCCCCGGGAATGTGGGGTACTTC.

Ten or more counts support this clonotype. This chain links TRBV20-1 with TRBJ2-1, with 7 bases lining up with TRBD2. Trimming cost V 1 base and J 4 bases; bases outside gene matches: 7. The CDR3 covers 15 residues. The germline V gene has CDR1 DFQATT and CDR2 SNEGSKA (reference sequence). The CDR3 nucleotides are TGCAGTGCTAGAGGCGGGAGTGGGATATACAATGAGCAGTTCTTC. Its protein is CSARGGSGIYNEQFF.

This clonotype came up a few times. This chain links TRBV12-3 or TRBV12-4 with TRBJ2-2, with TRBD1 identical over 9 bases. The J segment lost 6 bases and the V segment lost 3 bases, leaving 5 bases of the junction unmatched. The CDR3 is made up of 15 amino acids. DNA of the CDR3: TGTGCCAGCAGTTTGTCCGGGACAGGGTCCGGGGAGCTGTTTTTT. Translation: CASSLSGTGSGELFF.

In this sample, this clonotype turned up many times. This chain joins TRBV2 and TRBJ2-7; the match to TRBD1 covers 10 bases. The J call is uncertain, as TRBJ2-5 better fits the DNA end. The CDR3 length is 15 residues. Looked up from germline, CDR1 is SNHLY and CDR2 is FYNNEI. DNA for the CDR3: TGTGCCAGCAGTGACGGGACAGGGGTTCAGGAGACCCAGTACTTC. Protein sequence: CASSDGTGVQETQYF.

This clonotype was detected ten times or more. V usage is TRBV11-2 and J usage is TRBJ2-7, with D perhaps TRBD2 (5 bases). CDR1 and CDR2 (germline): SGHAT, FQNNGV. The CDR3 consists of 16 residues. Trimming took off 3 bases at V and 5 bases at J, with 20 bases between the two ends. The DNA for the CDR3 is TGTGCCAGCAGCTTTACGGCGGGTCCCAGGACGAACGAGCAGTACTTC. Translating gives CASSFTAGPRTNEQYF.

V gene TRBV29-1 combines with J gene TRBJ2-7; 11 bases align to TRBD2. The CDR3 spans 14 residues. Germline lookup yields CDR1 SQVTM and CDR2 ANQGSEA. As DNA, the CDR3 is TGCAGTGCTGGGACTAGCGGAAATTCCTACGAGCAGTACTTC. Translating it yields CSAGTSGNSYEQYF.

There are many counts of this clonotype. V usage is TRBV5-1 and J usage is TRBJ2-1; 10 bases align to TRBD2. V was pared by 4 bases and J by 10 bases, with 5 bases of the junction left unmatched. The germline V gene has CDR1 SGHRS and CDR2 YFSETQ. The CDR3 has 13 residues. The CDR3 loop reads CASSTYSGGEQFF. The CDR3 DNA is TGCGCCAGCAGCACCTATAGCGGGGGGGAGCAGTTCTTC.

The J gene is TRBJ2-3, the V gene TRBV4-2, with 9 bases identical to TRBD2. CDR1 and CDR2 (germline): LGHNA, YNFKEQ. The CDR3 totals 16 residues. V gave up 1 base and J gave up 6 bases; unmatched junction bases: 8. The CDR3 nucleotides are TGTGCCAGCAGCCAAGGGGTGCGGGGGGGCTTCGATACGCAGTATTTT. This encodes CASSQGVRGGFDTQYF.

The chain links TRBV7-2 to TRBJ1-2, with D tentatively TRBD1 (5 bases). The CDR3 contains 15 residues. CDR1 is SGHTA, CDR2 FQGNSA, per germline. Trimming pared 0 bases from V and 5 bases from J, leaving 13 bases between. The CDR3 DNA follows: TGTGCCAGCAGCTTAGCGCCGGGACGTGGTTATGGCTACACCTTC. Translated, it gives CASSLAPGRGYGYTF.

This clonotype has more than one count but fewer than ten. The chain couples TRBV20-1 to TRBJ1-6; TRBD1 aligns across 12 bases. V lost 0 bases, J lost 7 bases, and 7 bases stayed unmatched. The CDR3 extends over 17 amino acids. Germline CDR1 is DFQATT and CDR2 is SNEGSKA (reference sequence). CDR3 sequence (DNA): TGCAGTGCTAGAGAGGGGACAGGGGGCGGCCGGAATTCACCCCTCCACTTT. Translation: CSAREGTGGGRNSPLHF.

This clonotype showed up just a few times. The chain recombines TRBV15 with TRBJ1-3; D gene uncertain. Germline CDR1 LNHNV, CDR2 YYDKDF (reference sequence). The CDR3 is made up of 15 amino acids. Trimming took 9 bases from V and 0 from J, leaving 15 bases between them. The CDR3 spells CATSSPTDSGNTIYF. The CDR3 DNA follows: TGTGCCACTAGTAGCCCCACGGACTCTGGAAACACCATATATTTT.

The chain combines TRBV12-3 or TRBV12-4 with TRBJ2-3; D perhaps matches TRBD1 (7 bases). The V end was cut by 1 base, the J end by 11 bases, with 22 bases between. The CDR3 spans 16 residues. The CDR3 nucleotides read TGTGCCAGCAGTTTAGTGGGCAGGGGGGACACAGATGTGCAGTATTTT. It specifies CASSLVGRGDTDVQYF.

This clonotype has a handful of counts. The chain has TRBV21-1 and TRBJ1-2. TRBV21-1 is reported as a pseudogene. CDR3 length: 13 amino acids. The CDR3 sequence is CASRSVGRWGYTF. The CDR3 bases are TGTGCCAGCAGATCCGTCGGGAGGTGGGGCTACACCTTC.

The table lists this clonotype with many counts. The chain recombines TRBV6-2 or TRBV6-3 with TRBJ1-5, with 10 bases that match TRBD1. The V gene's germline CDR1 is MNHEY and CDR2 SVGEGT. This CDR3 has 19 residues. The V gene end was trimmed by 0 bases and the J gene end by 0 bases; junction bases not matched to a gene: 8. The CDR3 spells CASSYSLGQGTASNQPQHF. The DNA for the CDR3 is TGTGCCAGCAGTTACTCCCTGGGACAGGGGACCGCTAGCAATCAGCCCCAGCATTTT.

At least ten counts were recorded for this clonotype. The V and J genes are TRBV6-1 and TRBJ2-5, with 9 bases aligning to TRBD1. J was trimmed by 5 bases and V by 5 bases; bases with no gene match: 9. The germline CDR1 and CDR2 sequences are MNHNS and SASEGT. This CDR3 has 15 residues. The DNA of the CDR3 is TGTGCCAGCAGTCCCGAAGGGACAGGGCGGGAGACCCAGTACTTC. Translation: CASSPEGTGRETQYF.

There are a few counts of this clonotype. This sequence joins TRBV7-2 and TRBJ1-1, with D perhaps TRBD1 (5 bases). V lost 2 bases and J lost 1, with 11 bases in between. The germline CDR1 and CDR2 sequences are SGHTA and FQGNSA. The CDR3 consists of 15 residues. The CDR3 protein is CASSLKVGGNTEAFF. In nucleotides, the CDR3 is TGTGCCAGCAGCTTAAAGGTCGGGGGGAACACTGAAGCTTTCTTT.

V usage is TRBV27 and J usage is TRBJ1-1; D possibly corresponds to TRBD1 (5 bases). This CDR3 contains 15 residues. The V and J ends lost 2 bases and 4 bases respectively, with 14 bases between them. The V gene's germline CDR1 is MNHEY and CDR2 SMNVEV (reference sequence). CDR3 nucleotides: TGTGCCAGCAGTTTAAGCCCCCCTCAGGGCACTGAAGCTTTCTTT. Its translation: CASSLSPPQGTEAFF.

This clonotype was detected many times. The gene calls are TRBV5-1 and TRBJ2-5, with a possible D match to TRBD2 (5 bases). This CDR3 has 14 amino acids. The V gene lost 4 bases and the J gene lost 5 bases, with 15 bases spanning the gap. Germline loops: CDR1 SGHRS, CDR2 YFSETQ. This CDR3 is CASSLARADETQYF. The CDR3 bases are TGCGCCAGCAGCCTAGCCAGAGCGGATGAGACCCAGTACTTC.

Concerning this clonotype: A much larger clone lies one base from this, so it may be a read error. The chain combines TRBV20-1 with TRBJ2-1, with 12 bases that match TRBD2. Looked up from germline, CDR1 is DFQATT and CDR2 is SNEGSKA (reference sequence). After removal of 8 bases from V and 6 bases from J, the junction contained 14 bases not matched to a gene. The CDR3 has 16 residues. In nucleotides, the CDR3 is TGCAGTACTAAAACCACCCTAGCGGGGGGGCCCAATGAGCAGTTCTTC. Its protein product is CSTKTTLAGGPNEQFF.

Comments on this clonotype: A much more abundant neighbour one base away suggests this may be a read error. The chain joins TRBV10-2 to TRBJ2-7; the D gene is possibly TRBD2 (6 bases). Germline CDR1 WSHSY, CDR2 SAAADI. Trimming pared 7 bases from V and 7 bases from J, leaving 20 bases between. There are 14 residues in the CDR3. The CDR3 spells CASKNPGVRNEQYF. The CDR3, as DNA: TGCGCCAGCAAAAATCCGGGGGTCCGAAATGAGCAGTACTTC.

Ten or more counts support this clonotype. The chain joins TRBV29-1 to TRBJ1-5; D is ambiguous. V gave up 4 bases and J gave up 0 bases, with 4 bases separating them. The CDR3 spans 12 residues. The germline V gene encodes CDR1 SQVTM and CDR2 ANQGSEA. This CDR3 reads CSVVISNQPQHF. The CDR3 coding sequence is TGCAGCGTTGTTATTAGCAATCAGCCCCAGCATTTT.

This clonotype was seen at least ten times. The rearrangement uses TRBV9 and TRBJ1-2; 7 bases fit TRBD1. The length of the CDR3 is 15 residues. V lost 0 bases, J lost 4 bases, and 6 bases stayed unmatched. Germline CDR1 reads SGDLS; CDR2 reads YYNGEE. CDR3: CASSVGTGWSYGYTF. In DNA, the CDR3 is TGTGCCAGCAGCGTAGGGACAGGTTGGTCCTATGGCTACACCTTC.

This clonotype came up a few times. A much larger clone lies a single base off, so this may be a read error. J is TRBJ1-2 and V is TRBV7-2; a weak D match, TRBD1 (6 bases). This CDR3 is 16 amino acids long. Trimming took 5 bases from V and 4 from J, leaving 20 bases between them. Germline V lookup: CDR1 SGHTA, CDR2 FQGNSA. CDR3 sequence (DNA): TGTGCCAGCAGCCTCAGGGCCGGACAGTCGGGCTATGGCTACACCTTC. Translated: CASSLRAGQSGYGYTF.

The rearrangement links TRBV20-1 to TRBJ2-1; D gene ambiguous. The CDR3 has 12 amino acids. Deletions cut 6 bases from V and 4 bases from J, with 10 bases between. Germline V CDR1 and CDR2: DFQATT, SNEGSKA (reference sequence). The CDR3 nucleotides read TGCAGTGCCCGGCTGGGGTACAATGAGCAGTTCTTC. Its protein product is CSARLGYNEQFF.

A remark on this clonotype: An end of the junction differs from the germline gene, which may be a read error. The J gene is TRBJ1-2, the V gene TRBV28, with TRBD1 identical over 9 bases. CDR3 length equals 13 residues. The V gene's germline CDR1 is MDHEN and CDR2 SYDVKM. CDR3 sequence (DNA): TGTGCCGGCAGGACAGGGGATGGCTATGGCTACACCTTC. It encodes CAGRTGDGYGYTF.